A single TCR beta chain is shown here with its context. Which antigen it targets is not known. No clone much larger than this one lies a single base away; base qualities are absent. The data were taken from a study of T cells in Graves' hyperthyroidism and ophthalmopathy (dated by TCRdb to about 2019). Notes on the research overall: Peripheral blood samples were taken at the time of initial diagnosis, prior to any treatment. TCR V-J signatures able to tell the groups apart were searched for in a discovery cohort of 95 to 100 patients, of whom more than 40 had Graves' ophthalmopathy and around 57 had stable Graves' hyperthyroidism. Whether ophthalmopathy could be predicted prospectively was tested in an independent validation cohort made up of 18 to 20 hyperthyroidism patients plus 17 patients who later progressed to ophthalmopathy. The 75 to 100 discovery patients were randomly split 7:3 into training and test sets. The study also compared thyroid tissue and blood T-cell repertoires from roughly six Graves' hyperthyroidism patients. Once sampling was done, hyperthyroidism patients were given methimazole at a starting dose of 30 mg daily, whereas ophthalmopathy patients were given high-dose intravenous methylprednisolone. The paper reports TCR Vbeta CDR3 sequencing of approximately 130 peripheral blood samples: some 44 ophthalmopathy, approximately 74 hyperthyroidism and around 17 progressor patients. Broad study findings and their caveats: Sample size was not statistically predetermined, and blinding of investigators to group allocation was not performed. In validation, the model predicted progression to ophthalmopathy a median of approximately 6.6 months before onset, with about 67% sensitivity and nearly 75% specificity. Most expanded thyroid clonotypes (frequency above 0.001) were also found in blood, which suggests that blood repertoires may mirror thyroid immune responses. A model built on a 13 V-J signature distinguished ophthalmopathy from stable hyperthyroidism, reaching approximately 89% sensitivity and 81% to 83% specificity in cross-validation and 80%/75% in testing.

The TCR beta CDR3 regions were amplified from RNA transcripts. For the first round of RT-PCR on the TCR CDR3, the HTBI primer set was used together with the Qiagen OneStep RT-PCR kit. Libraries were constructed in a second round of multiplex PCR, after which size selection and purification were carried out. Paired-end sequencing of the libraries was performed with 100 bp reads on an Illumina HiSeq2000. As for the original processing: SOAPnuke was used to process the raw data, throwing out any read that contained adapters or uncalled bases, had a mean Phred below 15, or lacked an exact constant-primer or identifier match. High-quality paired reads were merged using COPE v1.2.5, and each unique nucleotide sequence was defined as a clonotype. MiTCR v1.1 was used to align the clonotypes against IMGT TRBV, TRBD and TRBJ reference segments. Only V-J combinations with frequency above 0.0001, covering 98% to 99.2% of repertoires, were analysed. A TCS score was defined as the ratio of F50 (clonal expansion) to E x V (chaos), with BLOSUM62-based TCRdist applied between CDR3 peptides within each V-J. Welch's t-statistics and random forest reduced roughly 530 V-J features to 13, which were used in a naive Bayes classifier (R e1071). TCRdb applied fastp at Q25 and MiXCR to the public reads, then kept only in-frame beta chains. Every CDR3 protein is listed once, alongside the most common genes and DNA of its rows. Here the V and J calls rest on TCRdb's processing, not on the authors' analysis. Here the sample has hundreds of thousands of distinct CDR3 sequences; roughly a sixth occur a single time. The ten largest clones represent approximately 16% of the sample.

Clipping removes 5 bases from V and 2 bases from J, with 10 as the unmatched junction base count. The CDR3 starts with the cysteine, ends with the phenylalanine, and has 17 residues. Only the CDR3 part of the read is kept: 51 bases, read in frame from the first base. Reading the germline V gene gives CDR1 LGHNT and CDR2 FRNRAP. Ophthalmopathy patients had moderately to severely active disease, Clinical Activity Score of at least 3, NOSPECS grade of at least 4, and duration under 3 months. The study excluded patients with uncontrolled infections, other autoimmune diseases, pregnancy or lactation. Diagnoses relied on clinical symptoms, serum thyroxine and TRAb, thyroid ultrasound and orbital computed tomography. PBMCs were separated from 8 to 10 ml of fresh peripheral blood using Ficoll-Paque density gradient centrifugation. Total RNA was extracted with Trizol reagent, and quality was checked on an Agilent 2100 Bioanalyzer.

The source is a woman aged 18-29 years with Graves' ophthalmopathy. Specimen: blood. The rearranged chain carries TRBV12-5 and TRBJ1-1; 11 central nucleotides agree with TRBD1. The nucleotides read TGTGCTAGTGGTGTGGCCGAAGGACAGGGGGCAAACACTGAAGCTTTCTTT. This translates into CASGVAEGQGANTEAFF.